This entry is about one TCR beta chain. Clinical histories supplied by participants themselves formed the basis of cohort assignment. These data belong to a study of blood T cell repertoires in COVID-19. Study-wide background: Both acute and convalescent COVID-19 samples were obtained from the United States, Italy and Spain. From T cells, B-cell-depleted T cells, or PBMCs came the material, which was cDNA or gDNA.

Original processing methods: How many nucleated cells were present was estimated from reference gene primer amplification. Generated by immunoSEQ multiplex PCR, the TCRdb table keeps only in-frame clones and is missing some. That table gives V, J and clone size, and the DNA gave D and trimming. The top ten clones hold about 9.8% of a sample with about 210,000 clones, 81% of them seen once. The source of this sequence is a woman between 50 and 59 years old with acute COVID-19. The sample consisted of PBMCs or T cells enriched from blood (not recorded which).

CDR3 region: CAISGTVGEKLFF. The CDR3 DNA is TGTGCCATCAGTGGGACAGTTGGAGAAAAACTGTTTTTT. The V gene is TRBV10-3, the J gene TRBJ1-4, with D tentatively TRBD1 (6 bases). CDR3 length equals 13 residues. V shed 4 bases and J shed 8 bases, with 11 bases lying between them. The germline V gene has CDR1 ENHRY and CDR2 SYGVKD.